This T cell receptor beta chain was sequenced during a study of T cells in Graves' hyperthyroidism and ophthalmopathy. Amplification yielded TCR beta CDR3 regions, with RNA transcripts as the source. In the first-round RT-PCR of the TCR CDR3, the HTBI primer set was used. TCRdb redid the calling of the multiplex PCR reads with MiXCR, one entry per CDR3 protein. The sample contains roughly 300,000 distinct CDR3 sequences, around 20% of which appear only once. CDR1 is SEHNR and CDR2 is FQNEAQ in the germline V gene (reference sequence). The CDR3 length is 16 residues. V lost 2 bases to trimming and J lost 10 bases; unmatched junction nucleotides: 12. Many counts were recorded for this clonotype.

V gene TRBV7-9 combines with J gene TRBJ2-1; 9 positions agree with TRBD2. The sample was blood. The clonotype was recovered from a woman in her 50s with Graves' hyperthyroidism. The DNA for the CDR3 is TGTGCCAGCAGCTTATCGGGGCTAGCGGGGAGGGCGGAGCAGTTCTTC. Residues: CASSLSGLAGRAEQFF.